The entry below gives a single T cell receptor (beta chain) sequence along with its context. Sequencing was performed with immunoSEQ multiplex PCR; in TCRdb, only in-frame clones are kept and a portion is missing. The data hold 55,000 to 75,000 clones, with about 94% observed a single time. These data belong to a study of technical replicates of blood from a few donors. Germline assignment: CDR1 SQVTM and CDR2 ANQGSEA. The V gene lost 0 bases and the J gene lost 8 bases, with 14 bases spanning the gap. The CDR3 runs 14 residues. The material sequenced was T cells isolated from PBMCs. The TCR originated in a human donor in good health. The chain is built from TRBV29-1 and TRBJ2-1; D gene uncertain. CDR3 region: CSVEDRRRADEQFF. CDR3 in DNA: TGCAGCGTTGAAGATCGGCGGAGAGCTGATGAGCAGTTCTTC.